The subject of this entry is one T cell receptor (beta chain). Original handling: Counts of nucleated cells, estimated from reference gene primer amplification, were obtained. Repertoires were generated with immunoSEQ multiplex PCR, while TCRdb's copy carries only in-frame clones and drops some. Clonal size and the V and J genes are those of that table, whereas D and trimming came from the DNA. The sample consists of approximately 50,000 clones, approximately 92% of them appearing once. This entry belongs to a study of blood T cell repertoires in COVID-19. Study context: COVID-19 samples, acute and convalescent, were from the United States, Italy and Spain. T cells, B-cell-depleted T cells, or PBMCs supplied cDNA or gDNA.

Trimming took 3 bases from V and 0 from J; bases not matched to a gene: 20. Germline CDR1 MDHEN, CDR2 SYDVKM. The CDR3 covers 23 residues. The sequenced material came from peripheral blood. The clonotype was recovered from a man in his forties or fifties with active COVID-19. This chain joins TRBV28 and TRBJ1-4, with 12 bases fitting TRBD1. DNA for the CDR3: TGTGCCAGCAGTTTTGGGTTTGTGTGGTGGGACAGGGGGCAGAACGCAACTAATGAAAAACTGTTTTTT. Amino acid sequence: CASSFGFVWWDRGQNATNEKLFF. The entire variable domain, with the rest obtained from reference TRBV28 and TRBJ1-4, is as follows: DVKVTQSSRYLVKRTGEKVFLECVQDMDHENMFWYRQDPGLGLRLIYFSYDVKMKEKGDIPEGYSVSREKKERFSLILESASTNQTSMYLCASSFGFVWWDRGQNATNEKLFFGSGTQLSVL.